A selection of T cell receptor beta chains follows, all from one sample in a study of blood T cell repertoires in COVID-19. Libraries were prepared by immunoSEQ multiplex PCR; TCRdb keeps only in-frame clonotypes and omits some of them. The sample carries fewer than 200,000 clones, around nine tenths recorded once. The sample consisted of peripheral blood. The receptors stem from a woman between 18 and 30 years old who had recovered from COVID-19. The CDR3 runs from the conserved cysteine through the conserved F or W. The D gene is left open where the match is weak. For some rows the clone size is stated as once, few or many, or as a class when expanded; others skip it.

NA	TRBV14	NA	TRBJ2-5	15	TGTGCCAGCAGCCCCGGATGGACAGACGAAGAGACCCAGTACTTC	CASSPGWTDEETQYF
NA	TRBV5-4	NA	TRBJ2-2	14	TGTGCCAGCAGCGCTGCTGGGGGGACCGGGGAGCTGTTTTTT	CASSAAGGTGELFF
NA	TRBV7-2	NA	TRBJ1-5	14	TGTGCCAGCAGCTTAGGGGGGGTTGAGCAGCCCCAGCATTTT	CASSLGGVEQPQHF
TRBD2	TRBV2	NA	TRBJ2-1	18	TGTGCCAGCAGTGGGAGGACTAGCGGGATCAGCTCCTACAATGAGCAGTTCTTC	CASSGRTSGISSYNEQFF
TRBD1	TRBV9	NA	TRBJ1-5	14	TGTGCCAGCAACAGGGGTAGTAGCAATCAGCCCCAGCATTTT	CASNRGSSNQPQHF
NA	TRBV5-1	NA	TRBJ2-1	14	TGCGCCAGCAGTGAGGGCCTTGGGCGAAATGAGCAGTTCTTC	CASSEGLGRNEQFF
NA	TRBV6-2/TRBV6-3	NA	TRBJ1-4	14	TGTGCCAGCAGTTACGTGACACCAAATGAAAAACTGTTTTTT	CASSYVTPNEKLFF
TRBD2	TRBV7-7	NA	TRBJ2-3	15	TGTGCTAGCAGCCAAGAAAGCGGGAGAACAGATACGCAGTATTTT	CASSQESGRTDTQYF
NA	TRBV25-1	NA	TRBJ1-1	15	TGTGCCAGCAGACCTGTGGACAGCGCGAACACTGAAGCTTTCTTT	CASRPVDSANTEAFF
NA	TRBV9	NA	TRBJ1-2	14	TGTGCCAGCAGCGTAGACGGGGGTGACTATGGCTACACCTTC	CASSVDGGDYGYTF
NA	TRBV5-4	NA	TRBJ2-3	14	TGTGCCAGCAGCTTGGTTTGGGCGTCAGATACGCAGTATTTT	CASSLVWASDTQYF
TRBD2	TRBV13	NA	TRBJ2-5	15	TGTGCCAGCAGCAGACAGCGGGAGGGTTGGGAGACCCAGTACTTC	CASSRQREGWETQYF
TRBD1	TRBV24-1	NA	TRBJ1-1	13	TGTGCCACCAGGACAACAGGGGCCACTGAAGCTTTCTTT	CATRTTGATEAFF
TRBD1	TRBV18	NA	TRBJ1-4	16	TGTGCCAGCTCACCCCCTCTACGGACAGGGGATGAAAAACTGTTTTTT	CASSPPLRTGDEKLFF
TRBD2	TRBV27	once	TRBJ2-1	17	TGTGCCAGCAGTGTCGAAGCGGGGGGGGGTTGGGAAAATGAGCAGTTCTTC	CASSVEAGGGWENEQFF
TRBD1	TRBV28	few	TRBJ2-7	15	TGTGCCAGCAGCTCCGGGACAGGGGGAGACTACGAGCAGTACTTC	CASSSGTGGDYEQYF
TRBD2	TRBV7-9	NA	TRBJ2-5	15	TGTGCCAGCAGCTGGCTAGCGGGAGCCGCAGAGACCCAGTACTTC	CASSWLAGAAETQYF
TRBD2	TRBV14	few	TRBJ2-3	15	TGTGCCAGCAGCCGAGCGGGAGTGCGGGCAGATACGCAGTATTTT	CASSRAGVRADTQYF
NA	TRBV11-3	NA	TRBJ2-5	13	TGTGCCAGCAGCCCGACAGGGAGGGAGACCCAGTACTTC	CASSPTGRETQYF
NA	TRBV7-6	many	TRBJ2-6	16	TGTGCCAGCAGCTTGGAGGAGGGCGCTGGGGCCAACGTCCTGACTTTC	CASSLEEGAGANVLTF
NA	TRBV7-2	NA	TRBJ1-1	13	TGTGCCAGCAGCTTAGCGAGCGGAACTGAAGCTTTCTTT	CASSLASGTEAFF
NA	TRBV5-5	NA	TRBJ2-5	15	TGTGCCAGCAGCCCGCTGACTAGTAACCAAGAGACCCAGTACTTC	CASSPLTSNQETQYF
NA	TRBV7-2	NA	TRBJ2-5	15	TGTGCCAGCAGCTTCGGACAGCTGTACCAAGAGACCCAGTACTTC	CASSFGQLYQETQYF
NA	TRBV6-5	NA	TRBJ2-5	15	TGTGCCAGCAGTTACTCTCGGAGGGCCGGGGAGACCCAGTACTTC	CASSYSRRAGETQYF
NA	TRBV4-3	NA	TRBJ1-6	15	TGCGCCAGCAGCCAAGTCGAGGGCCCAAATTCACCCCTCCACTTT	CASSQVEGPNSPLHF
NA	TRBV6-2/TRBV6-3	NA	TRBJ1-2	13	TGTGCCAGCAGCCCCGGACAGAACTATGGCTACACCTTC	CASSPGQNYGYTF
NA	TRBV7-3	NA	TRBJ2-3	14	TGTGCCAGCAGCTTGCGCCGAACCACAGATACGCAGTATTTT	CASSLRRTTDTQYF
TRBD1	TRBV27	NA	TRBJ1-2	14	TGTGCCAGCCCCCGGGACAGGCACACCTATGGCTACACCTTC	CASPRDRHTYGYTF
NA	TRBV7-2	many	TRBJ2-1	15	TGTGCCAGCAGCCGGTCGGGGAGCTCCTACAATGAGCAGTTCTTC	CASSRSGSSYNEQFF
TRBD1	TRBV28	NA	TRBJ2-1	15	TGTGCCAGCAGTTTACCCCCTGGACAGGGAGGTGAGCAGTTCTTC	CASSLPPGQGGEQFF
NA	TRBV4-1	NA	TRBJ2-1	18	TGCGCCAGCAGCCAAGTCCCCTTCTTGGGGAGTTCCTACAATGAGCAGTTCTTC	CASSQVPFLGSSYNEQFF
NA	TRBV9	few	TRBJ1-3	14	TGTGCCAGCAGATCAGGGGCGGCTGGAAACACCATATATTTT	CASRSGAAGNTIYF
NA	TRBV5-8	NA	TRBJ1-1	12	TGTGCCAGCAGCTTCTTAGGGGGGGGAGCTTTCTTT	CASSFLGGGAFF
NA	TRBV5-7	few	TRBJ2-7	19	TGTGCCAGCAGCTTGAGTTTCGGACAGAGTCTTCTTAGCTCCTACGAGCAGTACTTC	CASSLSFGQSLLSSYEQYF
NA	TRBV2	NA	TRBJ1-5	14	TGTGCCAGCAGTTACACAGGGTCAGGGCAGCCCCAGCATTTT	CASSYTGSGQPQHF
NA	TRBV4-3	NA	TRBJ2-7	13	TGCGCCAGCAGCCCAGGAATGAGTTACGAGCAGTACTTC	CASSPGMSYEQYF
TRBD1	TRBV4-1	NA	TRBJ1-1	15	TGCGCCAGCAGCCTTACAGGGGGCCCGAACACTGAAGCTTTCTTT	CASSLTGGPNTEAFF
NA	TRBV9	NA	TRBJ2-7	14	TGTGCCAGCAGCGTAGGCGGTCCGGGGTACGAGCAGTACTTC	CASSVGGPGYEQYF
NA	TRBV4-1	NA	TRBJ2-7	14	TGCGCCAGCAGCCAAGTGGGTTGGGGCCACGAGCAGTACTTC	CASSQVGWGHEQYF
NA	TRBV19	NA	TRBJ1-1	15	TGTGCCAGTAGTATAGTGGAGGGGCGACATACAGAAGCTTTCTTT	CASSIVEGRHTEAFF
NA	TRBV7-9	NA	TRBJ1-2	15	TGTGCCAGCAGCTTAGGCCAGTCACCCCACTATGGCTACACCTTC	CASSLGQSPHYGYTF
NA	TRBV9	NA	TRBJ2-2	15	TGTGCCAGCAGCGTAGGACAGAGCAACACCGGGGAGCTGTTTTTT	CASSVGQSNTGELFF
NA	TRBV27	NA	TRBJ1-6	16	TGTGCCAGCAGTTCCCGGGGGGGTCAATTTCATTCACCCCTCCACTTT	CASSSRGGQFHSPLHF
NA	TRBV7-2	NA	TRBJ1-1	16	TGTGCCAGCAGCTTAGTGGTGGTCCGGGGATCCACTGAAGCTTTCTTT	CASSLVVVRGSTEAFF
TRBD1	TRBV7-9	NA	TRBJ2-5	15	TGTGCCAGCGGCTCTGGACAGGGGAGGGGGGAGACCCAGTACTTC	CASGSGQGRGETQYF
TRBD2	TRBV5-4	NA	TRBJ2-5	19	TGTGCCAGCAGCTTGGTCGGACTAGCGGGAGTAAGAGGCCAAGAGACCCAGTACTTC	CASSLVGLAGVRGQETQYF
TRBD1	TRBV9	NA	TRBJ2-3	17	TGTGCCAGCAGCGTCGCAACAGGGGGGCGAAGGGCAGATACGCAGTATTTT	CASSVATGGRRADTQYF
TRBD2	TRBV27	NA	TRBJ2-3	15	TGTGCCAGCAGTTTTCGCGGGAGGGCATCAGATACGCAGTATTTT	CASSFRGRASDTQYF
TRBD2	TRBV5-1	NA	TRBJ2-1	14	TGCGCCAGCAGAGGTCTAGCGGGGTACAATGAGCAGTTCTTC	CASRGLAGYNEQFF
TRBD2	TRBV7-2	NA	TRBJ2-3	17	TGTGCCAGCAGCTTAGCGCACAGCGGGAGGGGGGCAGATACGCAGTATTTT	CASSLAHSGRGADTQYF
NA	TRBV5-5	NA	TRBJ1-1	16	TGTGCCAGCAGTCTTGGGGGGTATCGGAAGGACACTGAAGCTTTCTTT	CASSLGGYRKDTEAFF
NA	TRBV27	NA	TRBJ2-4	15	TGTGCCAGCAGCTTGGGGGCGGGAGCGGGAAACATTCAGTACTTC	CASSLGAGAGNIQYF
NA	TRBV4-3	NA	TRBJ1-1	14	TGCGCCAGCAGCCAAGATGGGAGGCGGACTGAAGCTTTCTTT	CASSQDGRRTEAFF
TRBD2	TRBV6-2/TRBV6-3	NA	TRBJ2-1	16	TGTGCCAGCAGTTACCGGACTAGCGGGCGGTACAATGAGCAGTTCTTC	CASSYRTSGRYNEQFF
TRBD1	TRBV2	once	TRBJ2-1	16	TGTGCCAGCAGTGAAGCGTGGACAGGAGTCTACAATGAGCAGTTCTTC	CASSEAWTGVYNEQFF
NA	TRBV7-3	NA	TRBJ2-3	14	TGTGCCAGCAGCCCGATGACTGGAGGGGATACGCAGTATTTT	CASSPMTGGDTQYF
NA	TRBV6-4	few	TRBJ2-6	14	TGTGCCAGCAGTACAGGCACTGGGGCCAACGTCCTGACTTTC	CASSTGTGANVLTF
TRBD1	TRBV2	NA	TRBJ2-3	13	TGTGCCAGCAGACAGGGGATCACAGATACGCAGTATTTT	CASRQGITDTQYF
NA	TRBV18	NA	TRBJ2-2	16	TGTGCCAGCTCATCGGCGACACGCGCGAACACCGGGGAGCTGTTTTTT	CASSSATRANTGELFF